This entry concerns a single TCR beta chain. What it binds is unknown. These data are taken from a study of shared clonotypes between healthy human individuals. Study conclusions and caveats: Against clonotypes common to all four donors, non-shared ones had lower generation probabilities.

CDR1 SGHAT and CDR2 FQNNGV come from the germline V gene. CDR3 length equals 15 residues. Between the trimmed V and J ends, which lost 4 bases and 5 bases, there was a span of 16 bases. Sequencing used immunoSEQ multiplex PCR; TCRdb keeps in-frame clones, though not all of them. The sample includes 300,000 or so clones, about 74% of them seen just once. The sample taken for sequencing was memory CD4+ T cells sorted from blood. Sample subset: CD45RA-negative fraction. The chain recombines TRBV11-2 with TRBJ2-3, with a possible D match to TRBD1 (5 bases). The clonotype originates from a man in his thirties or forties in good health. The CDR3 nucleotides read TGTGCCAGCAGCTCCCTTAGGGGTCGGCTAGATACGCAGTATTTT. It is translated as CASSSLRGRLDTQYF.